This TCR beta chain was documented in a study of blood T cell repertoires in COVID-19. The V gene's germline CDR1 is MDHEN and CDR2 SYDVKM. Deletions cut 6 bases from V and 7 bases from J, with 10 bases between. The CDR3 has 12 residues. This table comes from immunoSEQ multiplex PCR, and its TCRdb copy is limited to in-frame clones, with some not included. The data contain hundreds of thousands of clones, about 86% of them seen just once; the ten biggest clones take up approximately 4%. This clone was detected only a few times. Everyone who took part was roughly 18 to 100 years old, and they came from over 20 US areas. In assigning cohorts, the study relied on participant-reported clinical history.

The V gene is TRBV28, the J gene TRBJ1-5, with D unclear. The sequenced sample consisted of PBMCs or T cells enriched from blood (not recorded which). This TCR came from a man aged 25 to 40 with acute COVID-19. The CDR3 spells CASSPRRQPQHF. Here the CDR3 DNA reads TGTGCCAGCAGCCCGCGGAGACAGCCCCAGCATTTT.